This record concerns one T cell receptor beta chain sequence. The antigen it binds to is not known. Base qualities were left out, and no much larger clone turns up one base away. This specimen comes from a study of blood T cells in healthy people across ages (dated by TCRdb to between 2014 and 2016). Broadly, across the study: In model experiments, template switching captured roughly one uniquely barcoded TCR beta cDNA molecule for every two T cells. Using the same blood draw, the study looked at two additional independent replicas of 1 million unique cDNA reads for two donors, one aged 18 to 29 and the other aged 80 or older. The study measured age-related changes in TCR beta repertoire diversity using deep sequencing normalized with unique cDNA molecular identifiers. Four age groups were formed from the donors: young (average approximately 15 years), middle-aged (less than 40), aged (under 70) and long-lived (roughly 88). To avoid experimental bias, donors of different ages were randomly spread across the sequencing lanes.

The investigation overall reported the following: Compared with the aged group, the long-lived group had more naive CD4+ T cells, fewer expanded clones and increased TCR diversity, a pattern suggesting age selection. As age increased, observed TCR beta diversity per million T cells dropped in a roughly linear way, and a significant reduction was already evident by age about 40. Because profiling used bulk unsorted PBMCs, naive and antigen-experienced compartments could not be compared conclusively. Because the CMV infection status of the donors was unknown, age-related changes in expanded clonotypes may potentially have been confounded. A strong correlation was found between observed TCR beta diversity and the percentage of naive T cells measured by flow cytometry. Estimates of total diversity based on one million sequenced T cells were regarded as lower bounds and as underestimates.

The donors were roughly 38 Caucasian individuals from Russia, aged roughly 6 to 90 years, who were systemically healthy. Ten milliliters of peripheral blood were drawn from each donor into EDTA-treated Vacutainer tubes. Ficoll-Paque density-gradient centrifugation was used to isolate PBMCs, with at least 7 million per sample. Trizol reagent was used to extract total RNA from the PBMCs, yielding at least 5 micrograms per sample. For every donor, an aliquot of PBMCs went through flow cytometry to measure the percentages of naive CD45RAhigh/CD27high T cells. The library came from 5' RACE. TCRdb names Illumina HiSeq 2500 as the instrument used. The second PCR ran for roughly 7 to 12 cycles and used a J-beta primer mix along with a sample-barcoded 5' primer. A template-switch 5' adaptor carrying 12 random nucleotides introduced a unique molecular identifier onto each TCR beta cDNA molecule. At least 2.5 million CDR3-containing paired-end reads were obtained from each sample. The Mint cDNA synthesis kit, primed by a TRBC-specific oligonucleotide, was used to synthesize first-strand cDNA from all RNA. Following uracil-DNA glycosylase treatment, all cDNA underwent a first 18-cycle PCR with the universal primers M1SS and BC2_uni_R. Regarding the original processing steps: Normalization of each sample was performed by random selection of 1 million high-quality reads, each carrying a distinct molecular identifier. Instead of being binned into consensus sequences, reads with shared molecular identifiers were discarded. MiTCR, set to a Q25 quality threshold and the strictest error-elimination algorithm, was used for CDR3 identification, clonotype clustering and error correction. A nonparametric unseen species model with Euler transformation was used to estimate lower-bound total TCR beta diversity. Using fastp trimming at Q25 and MiXCR clonotype assembly, TCRdb reanalyzed the public sequencing data and kept in-frame beta chains. Each CDR3 protein appears once, grouped with its most common genes and DNA. TCRdb assigned the V and J calls; the authors' analysis was not used. For this sample there are roughly 1,500,000 distinct CDR3 sequences; around 36% appear just once. In total, the top ten clones hold around 10% of the sample.

There are 16 amino acids in the CDR3, from cysteine to phenylalanine inclusive. The retained sequence is limited to the CDR3, 48 bases, with the frame set at the first base. For this chain, trimming is 5 bases at the V end and 3 bases at the J end, and the number of junction bases without a gene match is 9. The sample comprised blood. In this chain, TRBV12-3 or TRBV12-4 is recombined with TRBJ1-2; a stretch of 10 junction bases matches TRBD1. The receptor comes from a woman under 40 in good health. The DNA sequence is TGTGCCAGCAGTACCCGACAGGGGGCCTACTACTATGGCTACACCTTC. Translated, it gives CASSTRQGAYYYGYTF.